These 13 T cell receptor beta chains originate from one sample sequenced in a study of CD8+ T cells in alopecia areata. cDNA serving as the sequencing template came from extracted, reverse transcribed RNA. Clones were sequenced by immunoSEQ multiplex PCR, and TCRdb holds only the in-frame ones, with some missing. The sample lists hundreds of thousands of clones; roughly 69% were seen once. The sequencing here drew on CD4+ T cells sorted from blood, taken at week 0. Receptor source: a human donor with alopecia areata.

The chain recombines TRBV5-1 with TRBJ2-3, with D possibly TRBD1 on 7 matching bases. From germline, CDR1 is SGHRS and CDR2 YFSETQ. This CDR3 region has 17 residues. Trimming took off 0 bases at V and 2 bases at J, with 16 bases between the two ends. CDR3 in amino acids: CASSLALGGQYTDTQYF. The CDR3 coding sequence is TGCGCCAGCAGCTTGGCATTGGGGGGACAGTACACAGATACGCAGTATTTT.

The chain has TRBV27 and TRBJ1-6; possible D gene TRBD1, 5 bases. V lost 6 bases and J lost 5, with 11 bases in between. This CDR3 is 14 amino acids long. The germline gives CDR1 MNHEY, CDR2 SMNVEV (reference sequence). The chain's CDR3 is CASREQTDNSPLHF. For the CDR3, the DNA is TGTGCCAGCAGGGAACAGACAGATAATTCACCCCTCCACTTT.

V is TRBV6-1 and J is TRBJ2-1; D is unclear. CDR1 and CDR2 from the germline V gene are MNHNS and SASEGT. The CDR3 covers 15 residues. Deletions cut 5 bases from V and 5 bases from J, with 16 bases between. The CDR3 sequence: CASSPAGGRDNEQFF. The DNA for the CDR3 is TGTGCCAGCAGTCCCGCAGGCGGTCGGGACAATGAGCAGTTCTTC.

The V call is TRBV10-3, the J call TRBJ2-3, with TRBD1 matching over 10 bases. CDR3 size: 16 residues. The V and J ends lost 6 bases and 6 bases, in that order; junction bases with no gene match: 12. Germline values: CDR1 ENHRY, CDR2 SYGVKD. The CDR3 DNA sequence: TGTGCCATCAGCCCCGGGACAGGGGTCTTCTTGGATACGCAGTATTTT. Amino acids: CAISPGTGVFLDTQYF.

V gene TRBV11-2 combines with J gene TRBJ2-7, with 7 positions matching TRBD1. CDR1 SGHAT and CDR2 FQNNGV come from the germline V gene. The J segment lost 5 bases and the V segment lost 4 bases, leaving 11 bases of the junction unmatched. This CDR3 contains 15 residues. The CDR3 region is CASSSLRGMRHEQYF. The CDR3 DNA sequence: TGTGCCAGCAGCTCCCTCAGGGGGATGCGCCACGAGCAGTACTTC.

The chain links TRBV5-1 to TRBJ2-1; tentatively, D is TRBD2 (5 bases). Germline CDR1 is SGHRS and CDR2 is YFSETQ. This CDR3 has 13 residues. V was trimmed by 4 bases and J by 7 bases, leaving 12 bases between them. DNA of the CDR3: TGCGCCAGCAGCACCAATACGGGGAATGAGCAGTTCTTC. Translated: CASSTNTGNEQFF.

The chain couples TRBV7-9 to TRBJ2-7; 7 bases are shared with TRBD1. J was trimmed by 3 bases and V by 7 bases; bases with no gene match: 3. Per the germline V gene, CDR1 is SEHNR and CDR2 is FQNEAQ (reference sequence). The CDR3 loop spans 12 amino acids. For the CDR3, the DNA is TGTGCCAGCAACCGACAGGGCTACGAGCAGTACTTC. Protein: CASNRQGYEQYF.

V and J are TRBV29-1 and TRBJ2-5; perhaps TRBD2 as D (5 bases). This CDR3 spans 12 amino acids. Germline CDR1 reads SQVTM; CDR2 reads ANQGSEA. The germline V and J ends were trimmed by 3 bases and 2 bases, with 7 bases remaining between them. The CDR3 loop is CSVEERQETQYF. The CDR3 DNA reads TGCAGCGTTGAGGAGCGGCAAGAGACCCAGTACTTC.

This chain uses TRBV9 with TRBJ2-7; 13 bases are shared with TRBD2. Germline CDR1 reads SGDLS; CDR2 reads YYNGEE. The CDR3 is 16 residues long. The J segment lost 1 base and the V segment lost 4 bases, leaving 5 bases of the junction unmatched. CDR3 DNA: TGTGCCAGCAGCACCGGACTAGCGGGGGATTCCTACGAGCAGTACTTC. This gives the protein CASSTGLAGDSYEQYF.

The chain employs TRBV6-5 and TRBJ2-5, with 8 positions matching TRBD1. The CDR3 is 13 residues long. V shed 2 bases and J 9 bases; nucleotides not matched to a gene: 5. In germline, CDR1 is MNHEY, CDR2 SVGAGI. The CDR3 protein is CASSYGADRAQYF. DNA for the CDR3: TGTGCCAGCAGTTACGGCGCGGACAGGGCCCAGTACTTC.

The chain has TRBV6-5 and TRBJ2-7, with no clear D. V was cut by 2 bases and J by 3 bases, with 14 bases left in between. In germline, CDR1 is MNHEY, CDR2 SVGAGI. The CDR3 extends over 15 amino acids. The CDR3 here is CASSYGSLEGYEQYF. The CDR3 coding sequence is TGTGCCAGCAGTTACGGGTCCCTGGAAGGCTACGAGCAGTACTTC.

The chain carries TRBV7-2 and TRBJ2-5; tentative D call: TRBD2 (6 bases). Germline V gives CDR1 SGHTA, CDR2 FQGNSA. V was shortened by 2 bases and J by 5 bases, with 15 bases between the two germline ends. The CDR3 length is 15 residues. The CDR3 here is CASSLLTHRGETQYF. CDR3 coding DNA: TGTGCCAGCAGCTTATTAACTCACCGGGGGGAGACCCAGTACTTC.

J is TRBJ2-3 and V is TRBV15, with 8 bases that match TRBD2. Germline V gene sequence: CDR1 LNHNV, CDR2 YYDKDF (reference sequence). The CDR3 totals 15 residues. V trimming: 4 bases; J trimming: 4 bases; junction bases outside the gene matches: 7. This CDR3 is CATSTSGGASDTQYF. The CDR3 bases are TGTGCCACCAGCACCTCCGGGGGGGCCTCAGATACGCAGTATTTT.